The 9 T cell receptor beta chains given below trace back to one sample, sequenced in a study of blood T cell repertoires in COVID-19. Here immunoSEQ multiplex PCR was the method, and the copy in TCRdb shows in-frame clones only, minus some. The data hold approximately 89,000 clones, with 75% to 85% observed a single time. Sequencing was performed on peripheral blood. The origin of the receptors is a man between 70 and 80 years old with acute or convalescent COVID-19.

The chain employs TRBV5-1 and TRBJ2-5; 7 bases are shared with TRBD1. CDR3 size: 14 residues. Germline V lookup: CDR1 SGHRS, CDR2 YFSETQ. Trimming removed 4 bases from V and 7 bases from J; junction bases left unmatched: 10. CDR3 DNA sequence: TGCGCCAGCAGCCTTAGCACAGGGGACGGGACCCAGTACTTC. As protein: CASSLSTGDGTQYF.

The chain recombines TRBV27 with TRBJ1-2, with D perhaps TRBD1 (6 bases). The CDR3 has 12 amino acids. From germline, CDR1 is MNHEY and CDR2 SMNVEV (reference sequence). The ends were cut back, 5 bases at V and 8 bases at J, with 12 bases in the middle. The CDR3 DNA sequence: TGTGCCAGCAGTCAACAGGGCGGGGGCTACACCTTC. Protein product: CASSQQGGGYTF.

The rearrangement joins TRBV30 to TRBJ1-2; 9 bases are a match to TRBD1. CDR1 and CDR2 from the germline V gene are GTSNPN and SVGIG (reference sequence). CDR3 length: 14 amino acids. Trimming at V came to 2 bases and at J to 0 bases, leaving 1 base not matched to a gene. CDR3 sequence reads: CAWSRTGANYGYTF. CDR3 in DNA: TGTGCCTGGAGTAGGACAGGGGCTAACTATGGCTACACCTTC.

The table lists this clone with a few counts. The CDR3 bases are TGTGCCAGCAGCTTTGCCCCCTCCCTAGCGGCTCTTAGCACAGATACGCAGTATTTT. It specifies CASSFAPSLAALSTDTQYF. V and J are TRBV11-2 and TRBJ2-3, with 7 nucleotides matching TRBD2. The CDR3 loop spans 19 amino acids. The germline V gene has CDR1 SGHAT and CDR2 FQNNGV. V shed 3 bases and J 0 bases; nucleotides not matched to a gene: 15.

This chain joins TRBV4-3 and TRBJ2-5, with 9 bases matching TRBD2. The germline V gene encodes CDR1 LGHNA and CDR2 YSLEER. The CDR3 has 16 residues. Trimming took 1 base from V and 2 from J; bases not matched to a gene: 5. In DNA, the CDR3 is TGCGCCAGCAGCCAAGGCGCGGGAGGGGGTCAAGAGACCCAGTACTTC. This sequence encodes CASSQGAGGGQETQYF.

The genes are TRBV28 and TRBJ2-7; tentatively, D is TRBD2 (7 bases). V dropped 4 bases and J dropped 7 bases, with 20 bases sitting between them. CDR3 size: 15 residues. Germline V CDR1 and CDR2: MDHEN, SYDVKM. The CDR3 sequence is CASSSSGEGVGEQYF. CDR3 DNA sequence: TGTGCCAGCAGTTCCTCGGGGGAGGGGGTAGGGGAGCAGTACTTC.

V is TRBV5-3 and J is TRBJ1-4, with D perhaps matching TRBD1 (5 bases). TRBV5-3 is labeled an ORF, and its function is uncertain. This CDR3 is built from 14 residues. V was cut by 6 bases and J by 4 bases, with 13 bases left in between. Here the CDR3 reads CARIPGGNNEKLFF. The DNA of the CDR3 is TGTGCCAGAATCCCGGGGGGAAATAATGAAAAACTGTTTTTT.

In its sample, this clone was seen a few times. The chain carries TRBV27 and TRBJ2-7; a weak D match, TRBD1 (5 bases). The CDR3 has 14 residues. Trimming removed 3 bases from V and 4 bases from J, with 13 bases in between. The germline V gene encodes CDR1 MNHEY and CDR2 SMNVEV (reference sequence). DNA of the CDR3: TGTGCCAGCAGTTTGGATGGGGCTGGGTACGAGCAGTACTTC. Its protein is CASSLDGAGYEQYF.

This rearrangement joins TRBV2 to TRBJ2-3; 12 bases line up with TRBD2. The CDR3 length is 17 residues. J gave up 7 bases and V 6 bases, and 14 bases lay outside the gene matches. CDR1 and CDR2 from the germline V gene are SNHLY and FYNNEI. For the CDR3, the DNA is TGTGCCAGCAGGACCCGACTAGCGGGAGCGGCTATGAATACGCAGTATTTT. Translating it yields CASRTRLAGAAMNTQYF.